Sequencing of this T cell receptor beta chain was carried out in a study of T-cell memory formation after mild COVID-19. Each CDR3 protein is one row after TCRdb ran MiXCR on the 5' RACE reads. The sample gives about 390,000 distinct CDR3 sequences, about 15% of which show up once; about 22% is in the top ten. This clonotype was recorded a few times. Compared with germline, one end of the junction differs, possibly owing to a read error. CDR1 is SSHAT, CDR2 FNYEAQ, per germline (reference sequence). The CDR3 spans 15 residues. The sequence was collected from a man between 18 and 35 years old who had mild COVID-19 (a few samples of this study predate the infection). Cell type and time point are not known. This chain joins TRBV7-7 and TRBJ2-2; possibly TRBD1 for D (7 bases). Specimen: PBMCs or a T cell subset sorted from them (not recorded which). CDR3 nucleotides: TGTGCTAGCAGCTTTGCGGGACAGAGTACCGGGGAGCTGTTTTTT. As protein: CASSFAGQSTGELFF.